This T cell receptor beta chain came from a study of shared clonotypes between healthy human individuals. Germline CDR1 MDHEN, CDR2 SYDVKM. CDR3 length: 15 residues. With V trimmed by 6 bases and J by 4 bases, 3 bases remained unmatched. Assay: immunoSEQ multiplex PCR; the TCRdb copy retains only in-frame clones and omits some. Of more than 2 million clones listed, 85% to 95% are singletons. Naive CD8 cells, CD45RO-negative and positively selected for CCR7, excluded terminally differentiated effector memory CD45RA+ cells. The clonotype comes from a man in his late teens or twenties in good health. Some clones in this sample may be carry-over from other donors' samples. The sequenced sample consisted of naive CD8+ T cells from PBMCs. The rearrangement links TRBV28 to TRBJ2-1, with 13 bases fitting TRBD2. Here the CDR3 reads CASRTGLAGYNEQFF. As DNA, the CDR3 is TGTGCCAGCAGAACGGGACTAGCGGGATACAATGAGCAGTTCTTC.